These 20 T cell receptor beta chains share one sample of origin, sequenced in a study of T-cell reconstitution after alpha-beta-depleted transplantation in children. Preparation of the TCRbeta library involved a method that used unique molecular identifiers. TCRdb passed the PCR reads through MiXCR, listing each CDR3 protein once. Here the sample spans 600,000 to 800,000 distinct CDR3 sequences, 10% to 15% being singletons. The starting material was PBMCs, obtained before TCRalphabeta/CD19-depleted stem cell transplant. The receptors derive from a girl aged 2-10 years with congenital amegakaryocytic thrombocytopenia, due to receive a stem cell transplant.

The chain combines TRBV7-6 with TRBJ2-3; maybe TRBD2 (5 bases). The CDR3 spans 13 residues. Germline V gives CDR1 SGHVS, CDR2 FNYEAQ. V gave up 1 base and J gave up 8 bases, with 10 bases separating them. The CDR3 coding sequence is TGTGCCAGCAGCTTAGGAGGGTCAGTTACGCAGTATTTT. Translated, it gives CASSLGGSVTQYF.

V usage is TRBV6-1 and J usage is TRBJ2-1; tentative D call: TRBD1 (5 bases). Germline-derived CDR1 and CDR2 are MNHNS and SASEGT. Trimming removed 7 bases at V and 0 bases at J, with 13 bases between. CDR3 length: 15 residues. CDR3 coding DNA: TGTGCCAGCACCAGGTTTGGGGCCTCCTACAATGAGCAGTTCTTC. Its protein product is CASTRFGASYNEQFF.

This clonotype was counted at least ten times. The chain links TRBV7-6 to TRBJ2-7; TRBD2 agrees at 13 bases. The germline gives CDR1 SGHVS, CDR2 FNYEAQ. With 4 bases clipped from V and 1 base from J, the junction kept 4 bases outside the gene matches. The CDR3 runs to 16 residues. This CDR3 reads CASSSLAGGQSYEQYF. The CDR3 DNA reads as TGTGCCAGCAGCTCACTAGCGGGAGGGCAGTCCTACGAGCAGTACTTC.

The chain combines TRBV20-1 with TRBJ2-5; 7 bases align to TRBD1. Trimming at V came to 3 bases and at J to 5 bases, leaving 3 bases not matched to a gene. The CDR3 totals 12 residues. Per germline, CDR1 DFQATT and CDR2 SNEGSKA (reference sequence). The DNA for the CDR3 is TGCAGTGCTAGGACGACAGGGGAGACCCAGTACTTC. Translated: CSARTTGETQYF.

V usage is TRBV18 and J usage is TRBJ2-1; tentatively, D is TRBD1 (5 bases). The CDR3 totals 14 residues. From germline, CDR1 is KGHSH and CDR2 LQKENI. The germline V and J ends were trimmed by 3 bases and 6 bases, with 12 bases remaining between them. In DNA, the CDR3 is TGTGCCAGCTCACCCTCGGCAGGGCGCAATGAGCAGTTCTTC. Encoded protein: CASSPSAGRNEQFF.

In its sample, this clonotype was seen many times. The chain combines TRBV5-1 with TRBJ2-5; TRBD1 matches 7 bases. Germline CDR1 SGHRS, CDR2 YFSETQ. Trimming cost V 1 base and J 5 bases; bases outside gene matches: 14. The CDR3 runs 17 residues. In nucleotides, the CDR3 is TGCGCCAGCAGCTTGAGGTTCGGGGACAGAGATTGGGAGACCCAGTACTTC. This translates into CASSLRFGDRDWETQYF.

This clonotype was found once. The germline gene is not matched at one end of the junction; a read error may be the cause. The CDR3 nucleotides are TGTGCCATGGGCCCCGGGCTCCCCAGCTACCCTAATGAAAAACTGTTTTTT. It yields the protein CAMGPGLPSYPNEKLFF. The chain is built from TRBV4-1 and TRBJ1-4; D is uncertain. The CDR3 totals 17 residues. Germline CDR1 is MGHRA and CDR2 is YSYEKL.

A remark on this clonotype: This clone may be a read error of a much larger clone one base away. The CDR3 nucleotides are TGTGCCAGCAATGAAGCGCGCGACAGTCCCCAGCATTTT. Amino acid sequence: CASNEARDSPQHF. The chain links TRBV2 to TRBJ1-5; D may be TRBD1 (5 bases). The germline gives CDR1 SNHLY, CDR2 FYNNEI. This CDR3 comprises 13 residues.

In this sample, this clonotype turned up many times. The genes are TRBV20-1 and TRBJ2-5, with 9 bases identical to TRBD2. V lost 6 bases to trimming and J lost 1 base; unmatched junction nucleotides: 3. Germline V CDR1 and CDR2: DFQATT, SNEGSKA (reference sequence). The CDR3 is 13 residues long. CDR3 DNA: TGCAGTGCAAATAGCGGGGGCCAAGAGACCCAGTACTTC. Residues: CSANSGGQETQYF.

This chain links TRBV7-8 with TRBJ2-3; 9 bases align to TRBD2. The V and J ends lost 4 bases and 4 bases, in that order; junction bases with no gene match: 9. CDR3 size: 16 residues. CDR1 and CDR2 from the germline V gene are SGHVS and FQNEAQ. The CDR3 reads CASSSQLAGVADTQYF. The CDR3 coding sequence is TGTGCCAGCAGCTCCCAATTAGCGGGAGTAGCAGATACGCAGTATTTT.

This clonotype occurred a few times. The chain has TRBV7-9 and TRBJ2-7; D is unclear. Germline CDR1 is SEHNR and CDR2 is FQNEAQ (reference sequence). This CDR3 region has 13 residues. V was clipped by 5 bases and J by 6 bases, with 14 bases between them. This CDR3 is CASSPSLAAEQYF. As DNA, the CDR3 is TGTGCCAGCAGCCCCTCATTAGCAGCCGAGCAGTACTTC.

The chain is built from TRBV5-1 and TRBJ2-1; D gene uncertain. CDR3 length equals 15 residues. Germline loops: CDR1 SGHRS, CDR2 YFSETQ. V lost 2 bases to trimming and J lost 1 base, with 10 bases between them. CDR3 loop: CASSFGDTSYNEQFF. DNA for the CDR3: TGCGCCAGCAGCTTCGGAGACACATCCTACAATGAGCAGTTCTTC.

This clonotype has a count of ten or more. V usage is TRBV20-1 and J usage is TRBJ2-7; D ambiguous. This CDR3 is 11 amino acids long. The V gene lost 6 bases and the J gene lost 2 bases, with 8 bases spanning the gap. The V gene's germline CDR1 is DFQATT and CDR2 SNEGSKA (reference sequence). The CDR3 sequence is CSAVSAYEQYF. The CDR3 bases are TGCAGTGCCGTTAGTGCCTACGAGCAGTACTTC.

The rearrangement links TRBV7-9 to TRBJ2-1, with TRBD2 as a possible D gene (6 bases). CDR1 is SEHNR, CDR2 FQNEAQ, per germline (reference sequence). This CDR3 is 17 amino acids long. V gave up 5 bases and J gave up 0 bases, with 17 bases separating them. CDR3 residues: CASSTWRVSSSYNEQFF. The CDR3 DNA reads TGTGCCAGCAGCACATGGAGGGTCTCTAGCTCCTACAATGAGCAGTTCTTC.

The chain couples TRBV7-2 to TRBJ1-2, with D possibly matching TRBD1 (6 bases). The CDR3 has 13 amino acids. CDR1 SGHTA and CDR2 FQGNSA come from the germline V gene. V was clipped by 6 bases and J by 1 base, with 9 bases between them. Here the CDR3 reads CASRGTINYGYTF. The DNA of the CDR3 is TGTGCCAGCAGGGGGACAATTAACTATGGCTACACCTTC.

The chain carries TRBV7-2 and TRBJ1-4, with a possible D match to TRBD1 (5 bases). The CDR3 has 17 residues. CDR1 is SGHTA and CDR2 is FQGNSA in the germline V gene. Deletions cut 10 bases from V and 5 bases from J, with 26 bases between. For the CDR3, the DNA is TGTGCCATGGGCCCGGGACGAAATGCCGGCTTAAATGAAAAACTGTTTTTT. It translates to CAMGPGRNAGLNEKLFF. Full variable domain (rest looked up from reference TRBV7-2 and TRBJ1-4): GAGVSQSPSNKVTEKGKDVELRCDPISGHTALYWYRQSLGQGLEFLIYFQGNSAPDKSGLPSDRFSAERTGGSVSTLTIQRTQQEDSAVYLCAMGPGRNAGLNEKLFFGSGTQLSVL.

This clonotype was detected ten times or more. V gene TRBV20-1 combines with J gene TRBJ2-1, with 9 bases lining up with TRBD2. The J segment lost 5 bases and the V segment lost 0 bases, leaving 5 bases of the junction unmatched. The germline CDR1 and CDR2 sequences are DFQATT and SNEGSKA (reference sequence). This CDR3 is built from 15 residues. Here the CDR3 DNA reads TGCAGTGCTAGAGATCTCAAGCGGGAGGACAATGAGCAGTTCTTC. It yields the protein CSARDLKREDNEQFF.

The chain employs TRBV5-1 and TRBJ2-2, with D unclear. This CDR3 region has 15 residues. Per the germline V gene, CDR1 is SGHRS and CDR2 is YFSETQ. V lost 2 bases and J 4 bases, leaving 12 bases between the germline ends. The CDR3 sequence: CASSFGPDVTGELFF. The CDR3 region has the DNA TGCGCCAGCAGCTTTGGGCCAGACGTCACCGGGGAGCTGTTTTTT.

The V call is TRBV5-1, the J call TRBJ2-6; D unresolved. The CDR3 runs to 18 residues. Germline V gene lookup returns CDR1 SGHRS and CDR2 YFSETQ. V was trimmed by 0 bases and J by 2 bases, leaving 15 bases between them. The CDR3 spells CASSLVFGSITGANVLTF. CDR3 bases: TGCGCCAGCAGCTTGGTTTTTGGCAGCATCACTGGGGCCAACGTCCTGACTTTC.

In this sample, this clonotype turned up many times. The chain carries TRBV12-3 or TRBV12-4 and TRBJ2-1; TRBD2 matches at 8 bases. The CDR3 has 15 residues. The V and J ends lost 3 bases and 8 bases, in that order; junction bases with no gene match: 9. The DNA of the CDR3 is TGTGCCAGCAGTTTCGGGTCGGGAGGGCCCTATGAGCAGTTCTTC. Translated: CASSFGSGGPYEQFF.